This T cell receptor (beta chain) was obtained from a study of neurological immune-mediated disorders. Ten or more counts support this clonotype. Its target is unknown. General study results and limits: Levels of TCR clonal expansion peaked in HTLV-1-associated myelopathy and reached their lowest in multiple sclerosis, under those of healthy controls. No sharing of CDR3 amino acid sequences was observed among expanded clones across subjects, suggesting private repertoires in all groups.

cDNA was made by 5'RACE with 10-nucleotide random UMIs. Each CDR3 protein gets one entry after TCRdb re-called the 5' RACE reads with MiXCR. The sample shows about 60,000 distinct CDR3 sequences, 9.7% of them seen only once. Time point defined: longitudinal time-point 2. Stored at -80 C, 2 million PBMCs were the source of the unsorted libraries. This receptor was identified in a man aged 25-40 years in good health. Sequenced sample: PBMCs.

The CDR3 loop is CASSLMLQDPAFF. Here the CDR3 DNA reads TGTGCCAGCAGCTTAATGTTACAGGACCCAGCTTTCTTT. The chain has TRBV7-9 and TRBJ1-1; TRBD1 is a possible D gene (5 bases). From germline, CDR1 is SEHNR and CDR2 FQNEAQ (reference sequence). Deletions cut 2 bases from V and 10 bases from J, with 14 bases between. CDR3 length: 13 amino acids.